The rows below give T cell receptor beta chains drawn from one sample of a study of cytomegalovirus exposure and HLA in healthy donors. Measured with immunoSEQ multiplex PCR; TCRdb has only the in-frame clones, and not every one. The sample lists 70,000 or so clones, around 95% occurring once. What was sequenced was PBMCs. The receptor set was obtained from a woman aged 18-29 years in good health and CMV-seropositive. Each CDR3 is given with its conserved first and last residue. Fields, in order: J gene, V gene, D gene, clone size, CDR3 DNA, CDR3 protein. D genes are given only for firm matches. Clone size is given for some rows only: seen once, a few or many times, or a class if the clone is expanded.

J gene: TRBJ2-1; V gene: TRBV15; D gene: TRBD2; clone size: NA; CDR3 DNA: TGTGCCACCAGCAGAGCTCCCCTGACTAGCGGGTCCTCCTACAATGAGCAGTTCTTC; CDR3 protein: CATSRAPLTSGSSYNEQFF
J gene: TRBJ1-1; V gene: TRBV1; D gene: NA; clone size: NA; CDR3 DNA: TGCACCAGCAGCCCTCAGGGGGGACGGGGGAGGACTGAAGCTTTCTTT; CDR3 protein: CTSSPQGGRGRTEAFF
J gene: TRBJ2-3; V gene: TRBV9; D gene: NA; clone size: NA; CDR3 DNA: TGTGCCAGCAGCGTAAGTACTATGAGCACAGATACGCAGTATTTT; CDR3 protein: CASSVSTMSTDTQYF
J gene: TRBJ1-6; V gene: TRBV11-3; D gene: TRBD1; clone size: few; CDR3 DNA: TGTGCCAGCAGCCCTAGTGGACAGGGTAATTTGTCCCTCCACTTT; CDR3 protein: CASSPSGQGNLSLHF
J gene: TRBJ2-7; V gene: TRBV7-8; D gene: NA; clone size: NA; CDR3 DNA: TGTGCCAGCAGCTTCCAAGCCTTCCCGGGGGGCGAAACCTACGAGCAGTACTTC; CDR3 protein: CASSFQAFPGGETYEQYF
J gene: TRBJ1-2; V gene: TRBV28; D gene: NA; clone size: NA; CDR3 DNA: TGTGCCAGCAGTTTATTGGACAGCGGATATGGCTACACCTTC; CDR3 protein: CASSLLDSGYGYTF
J gene: TRBJ1-1; V gene: TRBV5-1; D gene: NA; clone size: NA; CDR3 DNA: TGCGCCAGCAGCTTGACAGGGAAGGAAGCTTTCTTT; CDR3 protein: CASSLTGKEAFF
J gene: TRBJ1-3; V gene: TRBV6-1; D gene: NA; clone size: NA; CDR3 DNA: TGTGCCAGCAGTCCAAATACACAGCTCGGCACCATATATTTT; CDR3 protein: CASSPNTQLGTIYF
J gene: TRBJ1-2; V gene: TRBV19; D gene: TRBD1; clone size: NA; CDR3 DNA: TGTGCCAGTAGTATTCGGGGACAGGGGGCTCATGGCTACACCTTC; CDR3 protein: CASSIRGQGAHGYTF
J gene: TRBJ2-6; V gene: TRBV15; D gene: NA; clone size: NA; CDR3 DNA: TGTGCCACCAGCAGAGCACTAAACTCTGGGGCCAACGTCCTGACTTTC; CDR3 protein: CATSRALNSGANVLTF
J gene: TRBJ1-1; V gene: TRBV9; D gene: TRBD1; clone size: NA; CDR3 DNA: TGTGCCAGCAGCGTTCTGGGGGACAGGAGCACTGAAGCTTTCTTT; CDR3 protein: CASSVLGDRSTEAFF
J gene: TRBJ1-2; V gene: TRBV5-1; D gene: TRBD1; clone size: NA; CDR3 DNA: TGCGCCAGCAGCTGGGGACAGGGGTTCTATGGCTACACCTTC; CDR3 protein: CASSWGQGFYGYTF
J gene: TRBJ1-1; V gene: TRBV5-1; D gene: TRBD1; clone size: NA; CDR3 DNA: TGCGCCAGCAGTTTCAGACAGGGGGACACTGAAGCTTTCTTT; CDR3 protein: CASSFRQGDTEAFF
J gene: TRBJ2-7; V gene: TRBV30; D gene: NA; clone size: NA; CDR3 DNA: TGTGCCGGGTCTCCCCGGGGGAGCCCCTACGAGCAGTACTTC; CDR3 protein: CAGSPRGSPYEQYF
J gene: TRBJ1-2; V gene: TRBV6-1; D gene: NA; clone size: NA; CDR3 DNA: TGTGCCAGCAGTGAAGAGCAGGGCGTGTACTATGGCTACACCTTC; CDR3 protein: CASSEEQGVYYGYTF
J gene: TRBJ2-3; V gene: TRBV10-3; D gene: NA; clone size: NA; CDR3 DNA: TGTGCCATCAGTGAAGAAACTAGCACAGATACGCAGTATTTT; CDR3 protein: CAISEETSTDTQYF
J gene: TRBJ2-1; V gene: TRBV7-2; D gene: TRBD1; clone size: NA; CDR3 DNA: TGTGCCAGCAACCCGACAGGGGGCGCTTACAATGAGCAGTTCTTC; CDR3 protein: CASNPTGGAYNEQFF
J gene: TRBJ2-2; V gene: TRBV5-3; D gene: NA; clone size: once; CDR3 DNA: TGTGCCAGAAGCTTGCCTCCCTTTACTGTCACCGGGGAGCTGTTTTTT; CDR3 protein: CARSLPPFTVTGELFF
J gene: TRBJ2-7; V gene: TRBV21-1; D gene: NA; clone size: NA; CDR3 DNA: TGTGCCAGCAGCAAAGACTGCACAGGGTCATCCTACGAGCAGTACTTC; CDR3 protein: CASSKDCTGSSYEQYF